Listed below are T cell receptor beta chains from one sample, sequenced in a study of response to subunit inactivated influenza vaccine. Each CDR3 protein is one row after TCRdb ran MiXCR on the RT-PCR reads. The sample yields roughly 650,000 distinct CDR3 sequences, 12% to 15% seen once. The specimen comprised PBMCs from blood, sampled around 15 days before vaccination. These receptors were obtained from a man between 50 and 59 years old who received an inactivated influenza vaccine. The CDR3 runs from the conserved cysteine through the conserved F or W. D genes are given only for firm matches. The size field is filled for only some rows; it gives once, few, many or a size class.

J | size | D | V | DNA | CDR3
TRBJ2-4 | few | TRBD2 | TRBV7-2 | TGTGCCAGCAGCTTAGGGTCTAGCGGGAGATTGAACATTCAGTACTTC | CASSLGSSGRLNIQYF
TRBJ2-1 | . | TRBD2 | TRBV3-1 | TGTGCCAGCAGCCAACCGGGACTAGCGGGAGGGCATTACAATGAGCAGTTCTTC | CASSQPGLAGGHYNEQFF
TRBJ2-5 | . | TRBD1 | TRBV6-2/TRBV6-3 | TGTGCCAGCATCGGGACAGGACCCCACCAAGAGACCCAGTACTTC | CASIGTGPHQETQYF
TRBJ2-1 | many | . | TRBV3-1 | TGTGCCAGCAGCCACGTAATGAGGAGGGGGCTCAATGAGCAGTTCTTC | CASSHVMRRGLNEQFF
TRBJ2-1 | many | TRBD1 | TRBV12-3/TRBV12-4 | TGTGCCAGCAGCATTCAGGGGGCACACAATGAGCAGTTCTTC | CASSIQGAHNEQFF
TRBJ2-7 | . | . | TRBV12-3/TRBV12-4 | TGTGCCAGCAGTTTAGTTCCTAGCGAGCAGTACTTC | CASSLVPSEQYF
TRBJ1-2 | few | TRBD1 | TRBV28 | TGTGCCAGCACTGACAGGGAACAATCTAACTATGGCTACACCTTC | CASTDREQSNYGYTF
TRBJ2-2 | few | . | TRBV7-8 | TGTGCCAGCAGCTTAATCCGGGGCGAGGACGGCGGGGAGCTGTTTTTT | CASSLIRGEDGGELFF
TRBJ2-1 | few | . | TRBV11-2 | TGTGCCAGCAGCCTAGGCGTGGTTGAGCAGTTCTTC | CASSLGVVEQFF
TRBJ2-1 | . | TRBD1 | TRBV5-1 | TGCGCCAGCAGCTATCGGACAGGGCCTTTCAATGAGCAGTTCTTC | CASSYRTGPFNEQFF
TRBJ1-3 | many | . | TRBV10-3 | TGTGCCATCAGTGCCGGGGGCGCATCTGGAAACACCATATATTTT | CAISAGGASGNTIYF
TRBJ2-5 | . | TRBD1 | TRBV20-1 | TGCAGTGCTAGCCCCGGGACAGGGGCGGAAGAGACCCAGTACTTC | CSASPGTGAEETQYF
TRBJ1-2 | many | TRBD1 | TRBV5-1 | TGCGCCAGCAGCGGGGACAGGGTTTCCTATGGCTACACCTTC | CASSGDRVSYGYTF
TRBJ2-2 | . | TRBD2 | TRBV4-2 | TGTGCCAGCGGGTTAGGGACTAGGAACACCGGGGAGCTGTTTTTT | CASGLGTRNTGELFF
TRBJ1-6 | . | TRBD1 | TRBV6-2/TRBV6-3 | TGTGCCAGCAGTTACGGGAGAGGGGGCACTAATTCACCCCTCCACTTT | CASSYGRGGTNSPLHF
TRBJ2-7 | . | TRBD1 | TRBV11-2 | TGTGCCAGCAGCACCAGACAGGGGTCGTACGAGCAGTACTTC | CASSTRQGSYEQYF
TRBJ2-1 | few | . | TRBV20-1 | TGCAGTGCTGAAATCAGCGGGACACCCCCTTTGAATGAGCAGTTCTTC | CSAEISGTPPLNEQFF
TRBJ1-2 | many | . | TRBV28 | TGTGCCAGCTATTCCGCAGGGACCTATGGCTACACCTTC | CASYSAGTYGYTF
TRBJ2-2 | . | . | TRBV19 | TGTGCCAGTAGGAAGGACTACGACACCGGGGAGCTGCTTTTT | CASRKDYDTGELLF
TRBJ2-7 | . | TRBD1 | TRBV6-2/TRBV6-3 | TGTGCCAGCAGTCCACAGGGGTCCTTATCCGAGCAGTACTTC | CASSPQGSLSEQYF
TRBJ1-1 | many | . | TRBV5-1 | TGCGCCAGCAGCTTGGTGGGGGGACGGACTGAAGCTTTCTTT | CASSLVGGRTEAFF
TRBJ1-1 | many | . | TRBV4-2 | TGTGCCAGCAGCCAAGAATCTAGGAACACTGAAGCTTTCTTT | CASSQESRNTEAFF
TRBJ2-5 | . | TRBD2 | TRBV6-4 | TGTGCCAGCAGTCGACTCGTAAAATGGACTAGCCCCCAAGAGACCCAGTACTTC | CASSRLVKWTSPQETQYF
TRBJ1-1 | . | . | TRBV12-5 | TGTGCTAGTGGTTTGCAGGCGAACACTGAAGCTTTCTTT | CASGLQANTEAFF
TRBJ2-7 | . | TRBD2 | TRBV5-1 | TGCGCCAGCAGCCCAATAGCGGGAGCCTACGAGCAGTACTTC | CASSPIAGAYEQYF
TRBJ1-2 | few | . | TRBV7-2 | TGTGCCAGCAGCTTTGGCAGGGATTATGGCTACACCTTC | CASSFGRDYGYTF
TRBJ1-2 | . | . | TRBV5-6 | TGTGCCAGGAGCCCGAGGATTGAGAACTATGGCTACACCTTC | CARSPRIENYGYTF
TRBJ1-2 | few | TRBD1 | TRBV12-3/TRBV12-4 | TGTGCCAGCAGCCCCGAAAGACAGGGAAACTATGGCTACACCTTC | CASSPERQGNYGYTF
TRBJ2-7 | few | . | TRBV12-3/TRBV12-4 | TGTGCCAGCAGCCGAAGGGGTGCGAGGGACTACGAGCAGTACTTC | CASSRRGARDYEQYF
TRBJ2-1 | few | TRBD2 | TRBV4-3 | TGCGCCAGCAGCCACCAACAAGCGGGGGGTAATAATGAGCAGTTCTTC | CASSHQQAGGNNEQFF
TRBJ2-3 | many | . | TRBV29-1 | TGCAGCGTCGGTGGTAGCACAGATACGCAGTATTTT | CSVGGSTDTQYF
TRBJ2-5 | few | . | TRBV25-1 | TGTGCCAGCAGTGAATTAGGTCAGGGGGCAGGGACTAGACAAGAAGAGACCCAGTACTTC | CASSELGQGAGTRQEETQYF
TRBJ2-3 | few | . | TRBV12-5 | TGTGCTAGTGGTTTGCATCCGAACACAGATACGCAGTATTTT | CASGLHPNTDTQYF
TRBJ1-6 | few | . | TRBV7-2 | TGTGCCAGCAGCTTAGAGACGAATTCACCCCTCCACTTT | CASSLETNSPLHF
TRBJ1-2 | few | TRBD1 | TRBV27 | TGTGCCAGCAGTTCAAGGACAGGTGTCTATGGCTACACCTTC | CASSSRTGVYGYTF
TRBJ2-3 | . | . | TRBV28 | TGTGCCACCCTCGGACCGCCTCTAGATACGCAGTATTTT | CATLGPPLDTQYF
TRBJ2-2 | few | . | TRBV5-1 | TGCGCCAGCAGTCGCGACAGGGAGGCCGGGGAGCTGTTTTTT | CASSRDREAGELFF
TRBJ2-2 | . | . | TRBV6-5 | TGTGCCAGCAGTTACTCGGGGGCGGGAAGCGGGGTGCTCACCGGGGAGCTGGTTTTT | CASSYSGAGSGVLTGELVF
TRBJ2-3 | few | . | TRBV6-6 | TGTGCCAGCAGTTACCTGGGCCCAGATACGCAGTATTTT | CASSYLGPDTQYF
TRBJ2-2 | . | . | TRBV6-5 | TGTGCCAGCAGTTCCCTCCCCAGGGGGGCCGGGGAGCTGTTTTTT | CASSSLPRGAGELFF
TRBJ1-4 | few | . | TRBV12-3/TRBV12-4 | TGTGCCAGCAGGGAGGGCGAAAAACTGTTTTTT | CASREGEKLFF
TRBJ1-6 | few | . | TRBV7-9 | TGTGCCAGCAGCCCCGGGGGGCCTAGTTCACCCCTCCACTTT | CASSPGGPSSPLHF
TRBJ2-1 | . | TRBD2 | TRBV30 | TGTGCCTGGAGTGGGATCCTGGCGGGGGTACCCTACAATGAGCAGTTCTTC | CAWSGILAGVPYNEQFF
TRBJ2-5 | . | TRBD1 | TRBV4-2 | TGTGCCAGCAGCGAACGACAGGGACACCAAGAGACCCAGTACTTC | CASSERQGHQETQYF
TRBJ2-4 | . | . | TRBV28 | TGTGCCAGCAGTACTGAACCCCCGGTCTACCCCATTGGCATTCAGTACTTC | CASSTEPPVYPIGIQYF
TRBJ2-1 | . | . | TRBV9 | TGTGCCAGCAGCGTAGTTGATGCTGTTCTGTACGGCAATGAGCAGTTCTTC | CASSVVDAVLYGNEQFF
TRBJ2-1 | many | TRBD2 | TRBV6-2/TRBV6-3 | TGTGCCAGCAGTTACACCCGGTCTGGTGCGGGAGCGGTCAATGAGCAGTTCTTC | CASSYTRSGAGAVNEQFF
TRBJ2-1 | . | . | TRBV6-2/TRBV6-3 | TGTGCCAGCAGTTACCTTAGATTGGGGGATGGGAGAAATGAGCAGTTCTTC | CASSYLRLGDGRNEQFF
TRBJ2-3 | . | TRBD2 | TRBV9 | TGTGCCAGCAGCGTCGTGGGACTAGCGGACAGCACAGATACGCAGTATTTT | CASSVVGLADSTDTQYF
TRBJ2-3 | few | TRBD2 | TRBV10-3 | TGTGCCATCAGTGGAGGGGGACTAGCGGGAGATACGCAGTATTTT | CAISGGGLAGDTQYF
TRBJ2-1 | few | TRBD2 | TRBV4-3 | TGCGCCAGCAGCCAAGATCTTATAGCGGGGGCCTCCTACAATGAGCAATTCTTC | CASSQDLIAGASYNEQFF
TRBJ2-1 | few | TRBD1 | TRBV12-3/TRBV12-4 | TGTGCCAGCAGCCCTCTACTGGGACAGGGTATTCATGAGCAGTTCTTC | CASSPLLGQGIHEQFF